Here is one T cell receptor beta chain with its context. The sample comes from a study of technical replicates of blood from several donors. The V gene end was trimmed by 1 base and the J gene end by 7 bases; junction bases not matched to a gene: 10. CDR3 length equals 17 residues. The germline CDR1 and CDR2 sequences are SEHNR and FQNEAQ (reference sequence). Repertoires were generated with immunoSEQ multiplex PCR, while TCRdb's copy carries only in-frame clones and drops some. The table shows around 84,000 clones, with roughly 98% occurring only once. This chain uses TRBV7-9 with TRBJ2-5; 12 nucleotides align to TRBD2. Sequences were obtained from T cells isolated from PBMCs. This clonotype was sampled from a human donor in good health. The CDR3 protein is CASSLERTSGDGGTQYF. The DNA for the CDR3 is TGTGCCAGCAGCTTAGAACGGACTAGCGGGGATGGGGGGACCCAGTACTTC.